This T cell receptor (beta chain) stems from a study of response to subunit inactivated influenza vaccine. Study-wide findings and caveats: It was suggested by the authors that few new T cells are recruited by each seasonal influenza vaccination.

Remarks on this clonotype: Its antigen is undetermined.

Germline V gene lookup returns CDR1 MDHEN and CDR2 SYDVKM. The CDR3 has 14 residues. Deletions cut 0 bases from V and 3 bases from J, with 6 bases between. Each CDR3 protein is one row after TCRdb ran MiXCR on the RT-PCR reads. The sample has about 310,000 distinct CDR3 sequences; roughly a fifth are singletons. The J gene is TRBJ1-5, the V gene TRBV28; TRBD1 is a possible D gene (5 bases). The TCR sequence derives from a man between 50 and 75 years old who received an inactivated influenza vaccine. The input for sequencing was PBMCs from blood, taken less than 22 months after vaccination. CDR3 DNA: TGTGCCAGCAGTTTATGGGGGGACAATCAGCCCCAGCATTTT. It encodes CASSLWGDNQPQHF.